The T cell receptor (beta chain) described here comes from a study of shared clonotypes between healthy human individuals. Losses at the gene ends were 6 bases for V and 0 bases for J; bases not matched to a gene: 7. The germline gives CDR1 SNHLY, CDR2 FYNNEI. CDR3 length: 16 amino acids. Naive CD8 cells were CD45RO-negative, positively selected for CCR7, excluding terminally differentiated effector memory CD45RA+ cells. Recent vaccinations or acute infections were absent in the healthy HIV-negative adult donors. Each PCR replicate from the sorted subsets contained roughly 210 ng DNA, which is 25,000 to 30,000 T cell genomes. Original data processing: In the immunoSEQ data, sequences were junction-only and lacked quality scores, so filtering differed. Here immunoSEQ multiplex PCR was the method, and the copy in TCRdb shows in-frame clones only, minus some. That table is the source of V, J and clone size, and D and trimming were worked out from the DNA. The sample has millions of clones, less than 95% seen once.

Broader study findings: Represented diversity, genetic and exposure-history alike, was limited by few donors.

Comments on this clone: Antigen: not known.

The specimen sequenced was naive CD8+ T cells sorted from blood. The source is a man between 18 and 29 years old in good health. J is TRBJ1-1 and V is TRBV2; TRBD1 matches 10 bases. The CDR3: CASRARTGGVNTEAFF. The CDR3 region has the DNA TGTGCCAGCAGAGCCCGGACAGGGGGGGTGAACACTGAAGCTTTCTTT.